A single sample is the source of the 8 T cell receptor beta chains below, sequenced in a study of cytotoxic CD8 clonotypes in ibrutinib-treated CLL. TCRdb's copy holds only in-frame clones and misses some; the assay was immunoSEQ multiplex PCR. Of roughly 300,000 clones detected, approximately 76% appear once; the ten largest clones hold 5.6%. This material consisted of PBMCs, taken at disease progression, from a patient treated with ibrutinib. All receptors come from a human donor with chronic lymphocytic leukemia.

The chain uses TRBV2 and TRBJ2-7, with 9 bases that match TRBD1. In germline, CDR1 is SNHLY, CDR2 FYNNEI. The V gene end was trimmed by 11 bases and the J gene end by 7 bases; junction bases not matched to a gene: 12. The CDR3 is 13 amino acids. CDR3 in amino acids: CAQWRGQGGEQYF. CDR3 DNA: TGTGCCCAGTGGCGGGGACAGGGAGGAGAGCAGTACTTC.

The J gene is TRBJ2-2, the V gene TRBV29-1; D may correspond to TRBD1 or TRBD2 (6 bases each). The CDR3 runs 14 residues. Germline lookup yields CDR1 SQVTM and CDR2 ANQGSEA. Trimming pared 2 bases from V and 4 bases from J, leaving 11 bases between. The DNA of the CDR3 is TGCAGCGTTGAACCGGGGGCCGGCACCGGGGAGCTGTTTTTT. This codes for CSVEPGAGTGELFF.

A single count supports this clone. The gene calls are TRBV5-4 and TRBJ2-4; 9 bases are a match to TRBD1. The CDR3 contains 14 residues. Trimming cost V 4 bases and J 4 bases; bases outside gene matches: 3. Per germline, CDR1 SGHNT and CDR2 YYREEE (reference sequence). CDR3 nucleotides: TGTGCCAGCAGCCAGGGACAGGGTAAAAACATTCAGTACTTC. This translates into CASSQGQGKNIQYF.

The chain links TRBV2 to TRBJ2-5; D gene unclear. CDR1 SNHLY and CDR2 FYNNEI come from the germline V gene. The length of the CDR3 is 13 residues. Trimming took off 1 base at V and 2 bases at J, with 5 bases between the two ends. The CDR3, as DNA: TGTGCCAGCAGTGAAGACGCACAAGAGACCCAGTACTTC. Amino acids: CASSEDAQETQYF.

This CDR3 reads CATSRAQYTGELFF. The CDR3 nucleotides read TGTGCCACCAGCAGAGCTCAATATACCGGGGAGCTGTTTTTT. V gene TRBV15 combines with J gene TRBJ2-2, with D unresolved. Trimming took 1 base from V and 5 from J, leaving 8 bases between them. Germline V gene sequence: CDR1 LNHNV, CDR2 YYDKDF (reference sequence). This CDR3 spans 14 amino acids.

The chain combines TRBV19 with TRBJ1-1; 12 bases line up with TRBD1. CDR3 length: 17 amino acids. The V segment lost 6 bases and the J segment 1 base; nucleotides outside the gene matches: 9. Germline CDR1 is LNHDA and CDR2 is SQIVND (reference sequence). The CDR3 bases are TGTGCCAGTAGCCCTGGGGACAGGGGGCTTCGGAACACTGAAGCTTTCTTT. Translation: CASSPGDRGLRNTEAFF.

This chain joins TRBV7-9 and TRBJ1-2; no clear D gene. The V end was cut by 5 bases, the J end by 0 bases, with 16 bases between. Germline CDR1 is SEHNR and CDR2 is FQNEAQ (reference sequence). The CDR3 is 16 residues long. The CDR3, as DNA: TGTGCCAGCAGCGCCCAGGCGGCTCGAGCTAACTATGGCTACACCTTC. It encodes CASSAQAARANYGYTF.

The chain employs TRBV29-1 and TRBJ2-7, with D maybe TRBD2 (6 bases). Germline lookup yields CDR1 SQVTM and CDR2 ANQGSEA. V lost 4 bases and J 1 base, leaving 11 bases between the germline ends. This CDR3 contains 13 residues. CDR3 in DNA: TGCAGCGTTGTACCGGGGGATTCCTACGAGCAGTACTTC. Translated, it gives CSVVPGDSYEQYF.